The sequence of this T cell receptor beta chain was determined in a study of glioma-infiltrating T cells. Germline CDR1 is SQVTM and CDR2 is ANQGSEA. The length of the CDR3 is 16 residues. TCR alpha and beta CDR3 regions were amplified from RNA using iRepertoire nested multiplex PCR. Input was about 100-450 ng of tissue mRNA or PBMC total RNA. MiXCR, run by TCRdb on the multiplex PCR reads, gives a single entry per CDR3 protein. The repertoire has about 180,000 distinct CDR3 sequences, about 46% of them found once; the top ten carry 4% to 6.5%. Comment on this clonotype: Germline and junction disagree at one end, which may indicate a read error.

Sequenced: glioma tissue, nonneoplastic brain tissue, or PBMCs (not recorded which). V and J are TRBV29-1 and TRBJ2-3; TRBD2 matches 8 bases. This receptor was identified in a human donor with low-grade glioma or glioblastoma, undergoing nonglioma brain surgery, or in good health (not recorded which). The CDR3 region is CSLNPLIAGNTDTRYF. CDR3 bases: TGCAGCCTCAACCCCTTAATAGCGGGAAACACAGATACGCGGTATTTT.